Each of the 10 T cell receptor beta chains below was sequenced from the same sample in a study of T cell responses to AZD1222 COVID-19 vaccine. Assay: immunoSEQ multiplex PCR; the TCRdb copy retains only in-frame clones and omits some. The sample carries 120,000 to 150,000 clones, about 90% recorded once. Sequencing used peripheral blood, obtained on day 0 of AZD1222 vaccination. The receptors were sampled from an adult in good health.

The chain has TRBV28 and TRBJ1-2; D is undetermined. The length of the CDR3 is 13 residues. Trimming took 5 bases from V and 2 from J, leaving 9 bases between them. Germline V CDR1 and CDR2: MDHEN, SYDVKM. CDR3 protein: CASSVGLNYGYTF. The CDR3 DNA reads as TGTGCCAGCAGTGTTGGATTAAACTATGGCTACACCTTC.

The V gene is TRBV15, the J gene TRBJ2-1, with D perhaps TRBD1 or TRBD2 (5 bases each). Trimming shortened V by 5 bases and J by 12 bases, and 14 bases separated the two germline ends. CDR3 size: 12 residues. Per the germline V gene, CDR1 is LNHNV and CDR2 is YYDKDF (reference sequence). The CDR3 bases are TGTGCCACCAGCCGGGACCGAAGAGCGCAGTTCTTC. Amino acids: CATSRDRRAQFF.

The V gene is TRBV5-6, the J gene TRBJ2-3, with D possibly being TRBD2 (5 bases). The CDR3 covers 15 residues. V was pared by 6 bases and J by 2 bases, with 16 bases between. CDR1 and CDR2 from the germline V gene are SGHDT and YYEEEE. The CDR3 nucleotides are TGTGCCAGCAATATCCAGCCTAGCCCCACAGATACGCAGTATTTT. Its protein is CASNIQPSPTDTQYF. The variable domain in full, with the rest retrieved from reference TRBV5-6 and TRBJ2-3, is DAGVTQSPTHLIKTRGQQVTLRCSPKSGHDTVSWYQQALGQGPQFIFQYYEEEERQRGNFPDRFSGHQFPNYSSELNVNALLLGDSALYLCASNIQPSPTDTQYFGPGTRLTVL.

The rearrangement joins TRBV6-6 to TRBJ1-2, with 9 bases lining up with TRBD1. The V gene end was trimmed by 6 bases and the J gene end by 6 bases; junction bases not matched to a gene: 14. The CDR3 has 16 amino acids. Germline assignment: CDR1 MNHNY and CDR2 SVGAGI (reference sequence). The CDR3 protein is CASSKPGQGKFHGYTF. CDR3 coding DNA: TGTGCCAGCAGCAAGCCGGGACAGGGAAAATTCCATGGCTACACCTTC.

J is TRBJ1-2 and V is TRBV30, with D possibly TRBD1 on 5 matching bases. Trimming removed 0 bases at V and 9 bases at J, with 11 bases between. The CDR3 runs 12 residues. Per germline, CDR1 GTSNPN and CDR2 SVGIG (reference sequence). CDR3 nucleotides: TGTGCCTGGAGTGTCCCAGGGAAGAGCTACACCTTC. Residues: CAWSVPGKSYTF.

CDR3 region: CASSQQADTEAFF. The CDR3 DNA reads TGTGCCAGCAGCCAACAAGCGGACACTGAAGCTTTCTTT. V is TRBV11-2 and J is TRBJ1-1; D remains ambiguous. With 5 bases removed from V and 3 bases from J, the gap between germline ends came to 10 bases. From germline, CDR1 is SGHAT and CDR2 FQNNGV. The CDR3 has 13 amino acids.

The V call is TRBV15, the J call TRBJ2-1, with TRBD2 matching over 14 bases. The CDR3 loop spans 16 amino acids. V was pared by 5 bases and J by 7 bases, with 7 bases of the junction left unmatched. In germline, CDR1 is LNHNV, CDR2 YYDKDF (reference sequence). The CDR3 spells CATSGVGLAGGNEQFF. CDR3 nucleotide sequence: TGTGCCACCAGCGGGGTCGGACTAGCGGGAGGAAATGAGCAGTTCTTC.

This clone was observed a handful of times. This chain connects TRBV9 to TRBJ2-3; tentative D call: TRBD2 (5 bases). Germline CDR1 and CDR2: SGDLS and YYNGEE. V shed 3 bases and J shed 2 bases, with 13 bases lying between them. The CDR3 contains 15 residues. CDR3: CASSAWWTVTDTQYF. Written as DNA, the CDR3 is TGTGCCAGCAGCGCCTGGTGGACTGTCACAGATACGCAGTATTTT.

The chain recombines TRBV3-1 (or the pseudogene TRBV3-2) with TRBJ2-5; possibly TRBD2 for D (5 bases). The CDR3 has 12 amino acids. Germline values: CDR1 LGHDT, CDR2 YNNKEL (reference sequence). V was trimmed by 8 bases and J by 7 bases, leaving 14 bases between them. CDR3 DNA sequence: TGTGCCAGCGAGGGAGCACCGGGGACCCAGTACTTC. This sequence encodes CASEGAPGTQYF.

CDR3 sequence: CASNHYHPNTVGNYGYTF. For the CDR3, the DNA is TGTGCCAGCAACCATTACCACCCCAACACCGTCGGCAACTATGGCTACACCTTC. V and J are TRBV7-9 and TRBJ1-2; unclear D gene. The V end was cut by 7 bases, the J end by 2 bases, with 26 bases between. The CDR3 sequence is 18 residues long. CDR1 is SEHNR and CDR2 is FQNEAQ in the germline V gene (reference sequence).